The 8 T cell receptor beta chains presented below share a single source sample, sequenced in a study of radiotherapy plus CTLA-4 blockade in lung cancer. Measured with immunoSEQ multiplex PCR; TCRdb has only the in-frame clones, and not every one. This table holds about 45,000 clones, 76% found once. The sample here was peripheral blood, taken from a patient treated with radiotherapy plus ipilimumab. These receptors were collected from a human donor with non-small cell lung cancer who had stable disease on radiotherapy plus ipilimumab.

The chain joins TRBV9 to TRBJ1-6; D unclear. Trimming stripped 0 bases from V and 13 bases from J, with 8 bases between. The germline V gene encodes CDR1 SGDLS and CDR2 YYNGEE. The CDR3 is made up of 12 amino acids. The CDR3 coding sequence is TGTGCCAGCAGCGTAGCTGAGGGTCCCCTCCACTTT. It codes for CASSVAEGPLHF.

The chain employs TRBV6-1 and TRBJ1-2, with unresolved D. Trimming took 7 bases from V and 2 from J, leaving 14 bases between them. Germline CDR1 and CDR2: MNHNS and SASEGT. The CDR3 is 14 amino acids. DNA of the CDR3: TGTGCCAGCATAAAGATCGCCAGAAACTATGGCTACACCTTC. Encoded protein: CASIKIARNYGYTF.

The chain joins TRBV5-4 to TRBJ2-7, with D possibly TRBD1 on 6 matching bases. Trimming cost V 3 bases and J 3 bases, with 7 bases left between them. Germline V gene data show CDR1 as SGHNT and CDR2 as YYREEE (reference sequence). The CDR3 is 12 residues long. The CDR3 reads CASSWDNYEQYV. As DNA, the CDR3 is TGTGCCAGCAGCTGGGACAACTACGAGCAGTACGTC.

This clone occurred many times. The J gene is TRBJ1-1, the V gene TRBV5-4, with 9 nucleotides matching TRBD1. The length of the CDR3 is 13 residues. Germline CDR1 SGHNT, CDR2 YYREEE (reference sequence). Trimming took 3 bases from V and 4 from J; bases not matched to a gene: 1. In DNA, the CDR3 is TGTGCCAGCAGCTCGGACAGGGGCACTGAAGCTTTCTTT. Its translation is CASSSDRGTEAFF.

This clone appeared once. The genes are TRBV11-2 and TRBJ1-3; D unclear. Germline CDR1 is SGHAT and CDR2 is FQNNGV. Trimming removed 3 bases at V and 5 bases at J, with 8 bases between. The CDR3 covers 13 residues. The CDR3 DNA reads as TGTGCCAGCAGCTTTGACCACAGAAACACCATATATTTT. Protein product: CASSFDHRNTIYF.

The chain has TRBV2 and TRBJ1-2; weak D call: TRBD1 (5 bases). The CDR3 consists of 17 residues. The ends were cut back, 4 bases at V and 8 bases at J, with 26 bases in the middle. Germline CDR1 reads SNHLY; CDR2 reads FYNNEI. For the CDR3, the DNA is TGTGCCAGCAGTGGGTCCGGGGCCCCAACCCTTTCGTCAGGCTACACCTTC. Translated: CASSGSGAPTLSSGYTF. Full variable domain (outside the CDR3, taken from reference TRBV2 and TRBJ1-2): EPEVTQTPSHQVTQMGQEVILRCVPISNHLYFYWYRQILGQKVEFLVSFYNNEISEKSEIFDDQFSVERPDGSNFTLKIRSTKLEDSAMYFCASSGSGAPTLSSGYTFGSGTRLTVV.

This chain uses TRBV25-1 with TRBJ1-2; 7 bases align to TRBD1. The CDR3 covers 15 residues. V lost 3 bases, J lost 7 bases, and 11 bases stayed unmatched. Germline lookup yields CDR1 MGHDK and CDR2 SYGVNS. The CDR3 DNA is TGTGCCAGCAGTGATTCGACAGGGTGGAGGAGTGGCTACACCTTC. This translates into CASSDSTGWRSGYTF.

The CDR3 DNA follows: TGTGCCAGCTCACCGGGGACAGGAAATTCACCCCTCCACTTT. Translated, it gives CASSPGTGNSPLHF. This chain connects TRBV18 to TRBJ1-6; the match to TRBD1 covers 8 bases. The V and J ends lost 3 bases and 7 bases, in that order; junction bases with no gene match: 2. Per the germline V gene, CDR1 is KGHSH and CDR2 is LQKENI. The CDR3 covers 14 residues.